These 18 T cell receptor beta chains share one sample of origin, sequenced in a study of shared clonotypes between healthy human individuals. This table comes from immunoSEQ multiplex PCR, and its TCRdb copy is limited to in-frame clones, with some not included. The sample records approximately 1,500,000 clones, roughly 97% being singletons. The sequenced sample consisted of naive CD4+ T cells sorted from blood. As to subset: CD45RA+ positively selected. The receptors shown here come from a man aged 25 to 40 in good health.

On this clone itself: One end of the junction is discordant with germline, which a read error may explain. The gene calls are TRBV6-1 and TRBJ1-2; no firm D call. Germline loops: CDR1 MNHNS, CDR2 SASEGT. The CDR3 totals 11 residues. CDR3: CASSEAGKAAF. The CDR3, as DNA: TGTGCCAGCAGTGAAGCAGGCAAAGCGGCCTTC.

The chain carries TRBV6-1 and TRBJ1-1; D not resolved. The CDR3 consists of 14 residues. The V end lost 6 bases, the J end lost 7 bases, and 18 bases lay between the germline ends. The germline V gene encodes CDR1 MNHNS and CDR2 SASEGT. The chain's CDR3 is CASRQALSVFEAFF. The CDR3 region has the DNA TGTGCCAGCAGGCAGGCTTTGAGTGTATTTGAAGCTTTCTTT.

The chain combines TRBV28 with TRBJ1-3; D call uncertain. The CDR3 length is 12 residues. From germline, CDR1 is MDHEN and CDR2 SYDVKM. Trimming took off 7 bases at V and 4 bases at J, with 8 bases between the two ends. The CDR3 here is CASTPLGNTIYF. CDR3 DNA sequence: TGTGCCAGCACCCCCCTCGGAAACACCATATATTTT.

V gene TRBV2 combines with J gene TRBJ2-2; tentatively, D is TRBD1 (6 bases). Per the germline V gene, CDR1 is SNHLY and CDR2 is FYNNEI. This CDR3 has 17 residues. V was trimmed by 0 bases and J by 7 bases, leaving 18 bases between them. CDR3 DNA sequence: TGTGCCAGCAGTGAAGCGACCTCCAGGGGTTTAGACGGGGAGCTGTTTTTT. Encoded protein: CASSEATSRGLDGELFF.

This chain uses TRBV18 with TRBJ2-5; 9 bases are shared with TRBD1. The CDR3 has 16 residues. V lost 3 bases and J lost 2; bases outside the gene matches: 7. CDR1 KGHSH and CDR2 LQKENI come from the germline V gene. CDR3 protein: CASSPRTGTGQETQYF. The CDR3 bases are TGTGCCAGCTCACCTCGGACCGGGACAGGGCAAGAGACCCAGTACTTC. Full variable domain (missing parts from reference TRBV18 and TRBJ2-5): NAGVMQNPRHLVRRRGQEARLRCSPMKGHSHVYWYRQLPEEGLKFMVYLQKENIIDESGMPKERFSAEFPKEGPSILRIQQVVRGDSAAYFCASSPRTGTGQETQYFGPGTRLLVL.

This chain uses TRBV4-3 with TRBJ1-4; weak D call: TRBD1 (6 bases). Trimming took 4 bases from V and 3 from J, leaving 15 bases between them. CDR3 length equals 16 residues. Germline V lookup: CDR1 LGHNA, CDR2 YSLEER. This CDR3 is CASSRRGGEANEKLFF. CDR3 DNA sequence: TGCGCCAGCAGCCGCAGAGGGGGTGAAGCTAATGAAAAACTGTTTTTT.

The chain is built from TRBV5-1 and TRBJ2-2; D is tentatively TRBD1 or TRBD2 (5 bases each). Looked up from germline, CDR1 is SGHRS and CDR2 is YFSETQ. V was clipped by 4 bases and J by 0 bases, with 10 bases between them. This CDR3 contains 15 residues. CDR3: CASSEGRSNTGELFF. The CDR3 coding sequence is TGCGCCAGCAGCGAGGGACGGTCGAACACCGGGGAGCTGTTTTTT.

The V and J genes are TRBV2 and TRBJ1-2, with unresolved D. V lost 3 bases to trimming and J lost 8 bases, with 13 bases between them. Per the germline V gene, CDR1 is SNHLY and CDR2 is FYNNEI. The CDR3 length is 13 residues. CDR3 bases: TGTGCCAGCAGTGAGGTCCCACGGCGGGGCTACACCTTC. This gives the protein CASSEVPRRGYTF.

The chain carries TRBV27 and TRBJ1-1; D remains ambiguous. The V end was cut by 1 base, the J end by 2 bases, with 11 bases between. Germline V CDR1 and CDR2: MNHEY, SMNVEV (reference sequence). The CDR3 contains 15 residues. CDR3 in amino acids: CASSLFLGANTEAFF. DNA of the CDR3: TGTGCCAGCAGTTTATTCTTAGGAGCAAACACTGAAGCTTTCTTT.

The rearrangement joins TRBV7-9 to TRBJ2-3; no definite D call. CDR1 is SEHNR, CDR2 FQNEAQ, per germline (reference sequence). This CDR3 comprises 13 residues. Trimming cost V 4 bases and J 6 bases, with 11 bases left between them. The CDR3 sequence: CASSSRHGDTQYF. The CDR3 DNA reads as TGTGCCAGCAGCTCCAGACACGGGGATACGCAGTATTTT.

The chain joins TRBV6-5 to TRBJ1-2, with a tentative D call TRBD1 (5 bases). Germline values: CDR1 MNHEY, CDR2 SVGAGI. This CDR3 has 13 residues. Trimming stripped 6 bases from V and 6 bases from J, with 14 bases between. The CDR3 bases are TGTGCCAGCAGACGAGGGGTTTACGATGGCTACACCTTC. It encodes CASRRGVYDGYTF.

The V gene is TRBV6-6, the J gene TRBJ2-1; 7 positions match TRBD2. J was trimmed by 1 base and V by 10 bases; bases with no gene match: 10. Germline V gives CDR1 MNHNY, CDR2 SVGAGI (reference sequence). The CDR3 has 15 residues. This chain's CDR3 is CATSPGGTSYNEQFF. For the CDR3, the DNA is TGTGCCACCAGCCCCGGGGGGACGTCCTACAATGAGCAGTTCTTC.

The table lists this clone with a count of one. This chain joins TRBV5-1 and TRBJ2-3; TRBD2 matches 7 bases. This CDR3 has 17 amino acids. The V segment lost 1 base and the J segment 4 bases; nucleotides outside the gene matches: 12. Germline assignment: CDR1 SGHRS and CDR2 YFSETQ. In DNA form, the CDR3 reads TGCGCCAGCAGCTTGAGTCTCTTAGGACTAGAAGCAGATACGCAGTATTTT. Translation gives CASSLSLLGLEADTQYF.

The chain employs TRBV7-9 and TRBJ1-4, with TRBD1 matching 7 bases. J was trimmed by 7 bases and V by 5 bases; bases with no gene match: 13. CDR3 length: 16 residues. Germline lookup yields CDR1 SEHNR and CDR2 FQNEAQ (reference sequence). The DNA for the CDR3 is TGTGCCAGCAGCCTACCAGAGGGGGCGTCGCGTGAAAAACTGTTTTTT. Its translation is CASSLPEGASREKLFF.

The genes are TRBV7-9 and TRBJ2-5; TRBD2 aligns across 8 bases. Germline CDR1 and CDR2: SEHNR and FQNEAQ (reference sequence). This CDR3 is built from 18 residues. With 4 bases clipped from V and 2 bases from J, the junction kept 15 bases outside the gene matches. CDR3 region: CASSSPERLAGRQETQYF. The CDR3 coding sequence is TGTGCCAGCAGCTCCCCCGAACGGCTAGCGGGCCGACAAGAGACCCAGTACTTC.

The CDR3: CASSQDPGPWSEQYF. CDR3 in DNA: TGTGCCAGCAGCCAAGATCCGGGACCCTGGAGCGAGCAGTACTTC. The chain has TRBV14 and TRBJ2-7; D is perhaps TRBD1 or TRBD2 (5 bases each). V lost 0 bases, J lost 6 bases, and 15 bases lay in between. This CDR3 spans 15 amino acids. CDR1 is SGHDN, CDR2 FVKESK, per germline.

This chain connects TRBV11-2 to TRBJ2-7; a possible D gene is TRBD2 (6 bases). The CDR3 is 16 amino acids. The V gene's germline CDR1 is SGHAT and CDR2 FQNNGV. V lost 5 bases, J lost 2 bases, and 19 bases lay in between. Written as DNA, the CDR3 is TGTGCCAGCAGCCTGGGTCGGGAGAGGCTCCCCTACGAGCAGTACTTC. It translates to CASSLGRERLPYEQYF.

V usage is TRBV7-2 and J usage is TRBJ1-1; 7 positions agree with TRBD1. The CDR3 contains 15 residues. Germline V gene lookup returns CDR1 SGHTA and CDR2 FQGNSA. The V gene end was trimmed by 5 bases and the J gene end by 1 base; junction bases not matched to a gene: 7. CDR3 residues: CASSVSGGRNTEAFF. CDR3 coding DNA: TGTGCCAGCAGCGTGTCAGGGGGTAGGAACACTGAAGCTTTCTTT.